This record covers a single TCR beta chain. The source of the sample is a study of blood T cell repertoires in COVID-19. Turning to the study itself: Collection of acute and convalescent COVID-19 samples took place in the United States, Italy and Spain.

As handled by the study authors: Reference gene primer amplification gave nucleated cell count estimates. The table came from immunoSEQ multiplex PCR; TCRdb's copy has only in-frame clones and leaves some out. Clonal size and the V and J genes are those of that table, whereas D and trimming came from the DNA. Here the sample spans over 85,000 clones, about 86% being singletons. CDR1 is MNHNY, CDR2 SVGAGI, per germline (reference sequence). V was trimmed by 2 bases and J by 6 bases, leaving 11 bases between them. This CDR3 region has 14 residues. Specimen: peripheral blood. The TCR comes from a man in his fifties or sixties with acute or convalescent COVID-19. The chain employs TRBV6-6 and TRBJ2-1; a possible D gene is TRBD2 (5 bases). The CDR3, as DNA: TGTGCCAGCAGTTACGCCGTTAGCGCCAATGAGCAGTTCTTC. Residues: CASSYAVSANEQFF.